These 15 T cell receptor beta chains came from one sample sequenced in a study of memory CD4+ T cells and cytomegalovirus serostatus. The sort gate was single viable CD3+CD4+CD8-CD45RO+ cells for memory CD4+ T cells. The protocol was immunoSEQ multiplex PCR, while the TCRdb copy is restricted to in-frame clones and leaves out a portion. This table holds 35,000 to 50,000 clones, 70% to 80% found once. The sequenced sample consisted of memory CD4+ T cells from blood. These receptors all come from an adult in good health and CMV-seronegative.

This rearrangement joins TRBV4-2 to TRBJ2-4; perhaps TRBD2 as D (6 bases). CDR1 and CDR2 from the germline V gene are LGHNA and YNFKEQ. The V end lost 3 bases, the J end lost 16 bases, and 19 bases lay between the germline ends. The CDR3 is 13 residues long. CDR3 residues: CASSQSLGGIRYF. CDR3 DNA: TGTGCCAGCAGCCAGTCCCTCGGAGGGATCCGTTACTTC.

This chain joins TRBV2 and TRBJ2-7; 8 positions agree with TRBD1. After removal of 1 base from V and 2 bases from J, the junction contained 1 base not matched to a gene. CDR1 SNHLY and CDR2 FYNNEI come from the germline V gene. This CDR3 has 14 amino acids. The CDR3 DNA reads as TGTGCCAGCAGTGAAGGGACAGGGCCCTACGAGCAGTACTTC. It codes for CASSEGTGPYEQYF.

The chain recombines TRBV5-4 with TRBJ1-2; tentatively, D is TRBD1 (5 bases). Germline V gives CDR1 SGHNT, CDR2 YYREEE (reference sequence). The germline V and J ends were trimmed by 4 bases and 5 bases, with 18 bases remaining between them. There are 15 residues in the CDR3. CDR3 DNA sequence: TGTGCCAGCAGCCCTCAGACAGACCCTAGATATGGCTACACCTTC. Protein sequence: CASSPQTDPRYGYTF.

J is TRBJ2-7 and V is TRBV5-6; 10 bases are a match to TRBD1. CDR3 length: 12 amino acids. Trimming took 4 bases from V and 6 from J; bases not matched to a gene: 1. Germline V gives CDR1 SGHDT, CDR2 YYEEEE. The CDR3 region has the DNA TGTGCCAGCAGCCGGACAGGGGGCGAGCAGTACTTC. This translates into CASSRTGGEQYF.

V is TRBV5-1 and J is TRBJ2-6; TRBD1 agrees at 9 bases. In germline, CDR1 is SGHRS, CDR2 YFSETQ. This CDR3 region has 17 residues. The trim removed 4 bases at V and 0 bases at J, leaving 5 bases unmatched. The CDR3 loop reads CASSGPGQGSGANVLTF. The CDR3 coding sequence is TGCGCCAGCAGCGGGCCGGGACAGGGCTCTGGGGCCAACGTCCTGACTTTC. The full variable domain, its missing parts supplied by reference TRBV5-1 and TRBJ2-6, is KAGVTQTPRYLIKTRGQQVTLSCSPISGHRSVSWYQQTPGQGLQFLFEYFSETQRNKGNFPGRFSGRQFSNSRSEMNVSTLELGDSALYLCASSGPGQGSGANVLTFGAGSRLTVL.

This chain connects TRBV4-1 to TRBJ2-1; possibly TRBD2 for D (5 bases). The CDR3 length is 16 residues. V lost 1 base, J lost 2 bases, and 12 bases lay in between. Per the germline V gene, CDR1 is MGHRA and CDR2 is YSYEKL. CDR3 DNA: TGCGCCAGCAGCCAAGGTCCTAGGACTGCCTACAATGAGCAGTTCTTC. The encoded protein is CASSQGPRTAYNEQFF.

V and J are TRBV4-1 and TRBJ2-1, with TRBD2 matching over 9 bases. The CDR3 has 14 residues. CDR1 and CDR2 from the germline V gene are MGHRA and YSYEKL. J gave up 9 bases and V 8 bases, and 11 bases lay outside the gene matches. The CDR3 DNA is TGCGCCAGCGGCACAGCGGGAGGCGATCGTGAGCAGTTCTTC. It encodes CASGTAGGDREQFF.

In its sample, this clone ranks as medium-sized. The chain employs TRBV7-9 and TRBJ2-7; 7 nucleotides agree with TRBD1. The CDR3 spans 14 residues. The germline gives CDR1 SEHNR, CDR2 FQNEAQ (reference sequence). V dropped 3 bases and J dropped 1; count of bases not matched to a gene: 3. The CDR3 DNA reads TGTGCCAGCAGCTTGGGACAGAATTCCTACGAGCAGTACTTC. Amino acid sequence: CASSLGQNSYEQYF. Variable domain in full (rest from reference TRBV7-9 and TRBJ2-7): DTGVSQNPRHKITKRGQNVTFRCDPISEHNRLYWYRQTLGQGPEFLTYFQNEAQLEKSRLLSDRFSAERPKGSFSTLEIQRTEQGDSAMYLCASSLGQNSYEQYFGPGTRLTVT.

The CDR3 loop is CASRLARTYEQYF. CDR3 in DNA: TGTGCAAGTCGCTTAGCTCGGACCTACGAGCAGTACTTC. The rearrangement uses TRBV12-2 and TRBJ2-7. TRBV12-2 is a listed pseudogene. The length of the CDR3 is 13 residues.

The chain is built from TRBV7-2 and TRBJ1-4, with a weak D call TRBD1 (5 bases). The germline gives CDR1 SGHTA, CDR2 FQGNSA. The ends were cut back, 6 bases at V and 7 bases at J, with 21 bases in the middle. This CDR3 comprises 16 residues. The CDR3 DNA sequence: TGTGCCAGCAGTCCCCCGACCGCGACGAGGGGTGAAAAACTGTTTTTT. Translated: CASSPPTATRGEKLFF.

The chain couples TRBV27 to TRBJ1-4; the D gene is possibly TRBD1 (6 bases). The CDR3 has 14 residues. Germline V gene lookup returns CDR1 MNHEY and CDR2 SMNVEV (reference sequence). Trimming stripped 2 bases from V and 5 bases from J, with 9 bases between. The DNA of the CDR3 is TGTGCCAGCAGTTTACAAGGGGGGAATGAAAAACTGTTTTTT. Protein: CASSLQGGNEKLFF. Drawing the rest from reference TRBV27 and TRBJ1-4, the complete variable domain is EAQVTQNPRYLITVTGKKLTVTCSQNMNHEYMSWYRQDPGLGLRQIYYSMNVEVTDKGDVPEGYKVSRKEKRNFPLILESPSPNQTSLYFCASSLQGGNEKLFFGSGTQLSVL.

This rearrangement joins TRBV6-6 to TRBJ2-7, with a tentative D call TRBD2 (6 bases). V lost 7 bases and J lost 0, with 16 bases in between. Germline values: CDR1 MNHNY, CDR2 SVGAGI (reference sequence). This CDR3 has 15 amino acids. Here the CDR3 DNA reads TGTGCCAGCAAAAAGTCGGGGGTAAGCTCCTACGAGCAGTACTTC. It translates to CASKKSGVSSYEQYF.

The genes are TRBV5-1 and TRBJ2-2; 7 bases are shared with TRBD2. The CDR3 sequence is 15 residues long. CDR1 and CDR2 (germline): SGHRS, YFSETQ. V dropped 2 bases and J dropped 5; count of bases not matched to a gene: 6. In DNA form, the CDR3 reads TGCGCCAGCAGCTTAGTGGCGGGAGCTACCGGGGAGCTGTTTTTT. It translates to CASSLVAGATGELFF.

V usage is TRBV5-1 and J usage is TRBJ2-5; D remains ambiguous. Germline lookup yields CDR1 SGHRS and CDR2 YFSETQ. This CDR3 contains 14 residues. V lost 1 base and J lost 2, with 9 bases in between. CDR3 amino acids: CASSLQSQQETQYF. The DNA for the CDR3 is TGCGCCAGCAGCTTGCAGTCGCAGCAAGAGACCCAGTACTTC.

J is TRBJ2-3 and V is TRBV19; D not certain. The CDR3 has 14 residues. Germline lookup yields CDR1 LNHDA and CDR2 SQIVND (reference sequence). Trimming took 7 bases from V and 3 from J, leaving 14 bases between them. CDR3 sequence: CASKRLGLTDTQYF. In DNA, the CDR3 is TGTGCCAGTAAAAGGCTTGGGCTTACAGATACGCAGTATTTT. Filled out from reference TRBV19 and TRBJ2-3, the complete variable domain reads DGGITQSPKYLFRKEGQNVTLSCEQNLNHDAMYWYRQDPGQGLRLIYYSQIVNDFQKGDIAEGYSVSREKKESFPLTVTSAQKNPTAFYLCASKRLGLTDTQYFGPGTRLTVL.